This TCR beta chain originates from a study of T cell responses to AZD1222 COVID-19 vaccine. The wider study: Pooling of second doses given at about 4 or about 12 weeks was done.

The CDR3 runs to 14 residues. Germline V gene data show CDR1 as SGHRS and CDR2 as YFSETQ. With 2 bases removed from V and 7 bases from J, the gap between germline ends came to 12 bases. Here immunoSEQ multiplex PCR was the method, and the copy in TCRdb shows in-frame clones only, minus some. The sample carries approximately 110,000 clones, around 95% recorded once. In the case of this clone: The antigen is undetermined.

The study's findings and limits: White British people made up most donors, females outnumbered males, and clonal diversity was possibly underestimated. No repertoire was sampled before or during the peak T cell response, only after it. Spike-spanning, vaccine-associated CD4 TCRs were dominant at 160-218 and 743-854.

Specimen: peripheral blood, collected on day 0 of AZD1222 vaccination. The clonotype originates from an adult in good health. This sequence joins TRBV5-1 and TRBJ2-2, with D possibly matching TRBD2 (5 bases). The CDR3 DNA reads TGCGCCAGCAGCTTCATTTCAAGCGGCGGGGAGCTGTTTTTT. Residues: CASSFISSGGELFF.